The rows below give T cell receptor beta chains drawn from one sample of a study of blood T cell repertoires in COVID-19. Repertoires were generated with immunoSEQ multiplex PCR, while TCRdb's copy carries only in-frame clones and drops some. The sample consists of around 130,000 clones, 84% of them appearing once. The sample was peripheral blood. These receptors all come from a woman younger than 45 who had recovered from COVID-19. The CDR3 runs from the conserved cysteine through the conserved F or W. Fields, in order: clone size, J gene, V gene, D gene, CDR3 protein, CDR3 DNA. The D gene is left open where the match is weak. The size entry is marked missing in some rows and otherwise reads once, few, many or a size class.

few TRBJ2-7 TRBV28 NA CASSPGGPPREQYF TGTGCCAGCAGTCCGGGGGGCCCTCCGCGCGAGCAGTACTTC
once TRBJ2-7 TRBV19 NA CARISSSYEQYF TGTGCCAGAATATCTAGCTCCTACGAGCAGTACTTC
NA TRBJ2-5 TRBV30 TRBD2 CAWSPPRGIQETQYF TGTGCCTGGAGTCCCCCGCGGGGGATTCAAGAGACCCAGTACTTC
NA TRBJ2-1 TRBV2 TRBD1 CASRTLQGARHEQFF TGTGCCAGCAGGACATTACAGGGGGCGCGGCATGAGCAGTTCTTC
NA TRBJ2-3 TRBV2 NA CASSSQGLATDTQYF TGTGCCAGCAGTTCTCAGGGGCTCGCCACAGATACGCAGTATTTT
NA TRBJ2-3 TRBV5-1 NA CASSPAETSTDTQYF TGCGCCAGCAGCCCTGCGGAGACCAGCACAGATACGCAGTATTTT
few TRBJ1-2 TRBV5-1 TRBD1 CASKGDRDIEGGYTF TGCGCCAGCAAAGGGGACAGGGACATAGAGGGAGGCTACACCTTC
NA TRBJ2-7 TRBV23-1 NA CASSQSHRTYSYEQYF TGCGCCAGCAGTCAATCCCACAGGACCTACTCCTACGAGCAGTACTTC
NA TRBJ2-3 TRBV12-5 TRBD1 CASGYATGTGGYSTDTQYF TGTGCTAGTGGTTACGCAACCGGGACAGGGGGTTATAGCACAGATACGCAGTATTTT
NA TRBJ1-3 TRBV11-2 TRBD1 CASSESGQNSGNTIYF TGTGCCAGCAGCGAATCGGGACAGAACTCTGGAAACACCATATATTTT
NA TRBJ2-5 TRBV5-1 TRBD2 CASSLNIAGGTQETQYF TGCGCCAGCAGCTTAAATATAGCGGGTGGAACCCAAGAGACCCAGTACTTC
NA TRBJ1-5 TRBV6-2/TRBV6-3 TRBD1 CASSTRQGMGPQHF TGTGCCAGCAGTACCCGACAGGGGATGGGGCCCCAGCATTTT
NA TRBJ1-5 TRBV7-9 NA CASSLVGDQEPQHF TGTGCCAGCAGCTTAGTGGGAGATCAAGAGCCCCAGCATTTT
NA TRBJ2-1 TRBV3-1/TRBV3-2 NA CASSSTGGYNEQFF TGTGCCAGCAGTTCGACAGGCGGGTACAATGAGCAGTTCTTC
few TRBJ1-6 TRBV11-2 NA CASSLRRGRSPLHF TGTGCCAGCAGCTTAAGAAGGGGCCGGTCACCCCTCCACTTT
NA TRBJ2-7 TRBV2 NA CASSPLDSYYEQYF TGTGCCAGCAGTCCCCTCGACTCTTACTACGAGCAGTACTTC
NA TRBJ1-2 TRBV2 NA CASRTTESSGYTF TGTGCTTCACGAACAACAGAGTCGAGTGGCTACACCTTC
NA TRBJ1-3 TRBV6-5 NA CASTLSGNTIYF TGTGCCAGCACCCTCTCTGGAAACACCATATATTTT
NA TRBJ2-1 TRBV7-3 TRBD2 CASSRGGGINEQFF TGTGCCAGCAGCCGTGGGGGAGGGATCAATGAGCAGTTCTTC
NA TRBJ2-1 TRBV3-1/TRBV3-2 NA CASRILGQEQFF TGTGCCAGCCGGATACTAGGGCAGGAGCAGTTCTTC
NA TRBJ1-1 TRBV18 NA CASSPGDTTEAFF TGTGCCAGCTCACCCGGGGACACCACTGAAGCTTTCTTT
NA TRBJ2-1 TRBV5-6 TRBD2 CASSFDGTSGHNEQFF TGTGCCAGCAGCTTTGACGGGACTAGCGGACACAATGAGCAGTTCTTC
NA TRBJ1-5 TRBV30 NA CAWSRTGNQPQHF TGTGCCTGGAGTCGGACAGGCAATCAGCCCCAGCATTTT
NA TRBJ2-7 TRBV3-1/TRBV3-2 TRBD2 CASSQASGRGGSYEQYF TGTGCCAGCAGCCAAGCTTCGGGGAGGGGCGGTTCCTACGAGCAGTACTTC
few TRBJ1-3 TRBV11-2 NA CASSLGHRISGNTIYF TGTGCCAGCAGCTTAGGACACAGGATCTCTGGAAACACCATATATTTT
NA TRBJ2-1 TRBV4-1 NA CASSPGGGSYNEQFF TGCGCCAGCAGCCCCGGGGGAGGCTCCTACAATGAGCAGTTCTTC
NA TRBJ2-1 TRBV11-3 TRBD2 CASSHNGGDEQFF TGTGCCAGCAGCCATAACGGGGGGGATGAGCAGTTCTTC
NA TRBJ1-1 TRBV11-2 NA CASSLQGTTEAFF TGTGCCAGCAGCCTCCAGGGGACCACTGAAGCTTTCTTT
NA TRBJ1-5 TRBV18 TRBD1 CASSPPTGGGGQPQHF TGTGCCAGCTCACCACCGACAGGGGGTGGGGGTCAGCCCCAGCATTTT
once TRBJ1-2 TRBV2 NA CASSRGPEDGYTF TGTGCCAGCAGCAGGGGACCTGAGGATGGCTACACCTTC
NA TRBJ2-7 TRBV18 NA CASSPGLLEITYEQYF TGTGCCAGCTCACCCGGACTACTCGAAATAACCTACGAGCAGTACTTC
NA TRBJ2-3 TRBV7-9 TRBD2 CASSLAGSGRSKDTQYF TGTGCCAGCAGCTTAGCGGGTAGCGGGCGATCCAAAGATACGCAGTATTTT
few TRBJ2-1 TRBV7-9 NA CASSSRGALRSEQFF TGTGCCAGCAGCAGCCGGGGGGCCTTACGCAGTGAGCAGTTCTTC
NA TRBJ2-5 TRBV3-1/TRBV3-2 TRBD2 CASSQDWLAGDGVGETQYF TGTGCCAGCAGCCAAGATTGGCTAGCGGGAGATGGAGTTGGAGAGACCCAGTACTTC
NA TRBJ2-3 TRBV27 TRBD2 CASSLWPGSGGPSTDTQYF TGTGCCAGCAGTTTATGGCCCGGAAGCGGGGGACCTAGCACAGATACGCAGTATTTT
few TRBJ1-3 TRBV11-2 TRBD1 CASSLGGGPNTIYF TGTGCCAGCAGCTTAGGAGGGGGCCCAAACACCATATATTTT
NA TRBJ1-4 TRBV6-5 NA CASRSYRTTNEKLFF TGTGCCAGCAGATCTTACAGAACAACTAATGAAAAACTGTTTTTT
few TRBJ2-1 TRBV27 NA CASSTGGLGRTPYNEQFF TGTGCCAGCAGTACTGGGGGCCTAGGGCGCACTCCCTACAATGAGCAGTTCTTC
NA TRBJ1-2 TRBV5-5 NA CASRNRLWGPADGYTF TGTGCCAGCAGAAACCGGCTTTGGGGCCCGGCGGATGGCTACACCTTC
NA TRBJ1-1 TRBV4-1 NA CASSQDGKQGAFF TGCGCCAGCAGCCAAGATGGGAAACAGGGAGCTTTCTTT
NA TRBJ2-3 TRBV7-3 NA CASSLTVAVEDTQYF TGTGCCAGCAGCTTAACGGTTGCGGTGGAGGATACGCAGTATTTT
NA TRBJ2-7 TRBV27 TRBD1 CASRRGGRDVYEQYF TGTGCCAGCAGAAGAGGGGGCAGGGATGTTTACGAGCAGTACTTC
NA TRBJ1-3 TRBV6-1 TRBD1 CASSEGTGGPGNTIYF TGTGCCAGCAGTGAAGGGACAGGGGGCCCTGGAAACACCATATATTTT